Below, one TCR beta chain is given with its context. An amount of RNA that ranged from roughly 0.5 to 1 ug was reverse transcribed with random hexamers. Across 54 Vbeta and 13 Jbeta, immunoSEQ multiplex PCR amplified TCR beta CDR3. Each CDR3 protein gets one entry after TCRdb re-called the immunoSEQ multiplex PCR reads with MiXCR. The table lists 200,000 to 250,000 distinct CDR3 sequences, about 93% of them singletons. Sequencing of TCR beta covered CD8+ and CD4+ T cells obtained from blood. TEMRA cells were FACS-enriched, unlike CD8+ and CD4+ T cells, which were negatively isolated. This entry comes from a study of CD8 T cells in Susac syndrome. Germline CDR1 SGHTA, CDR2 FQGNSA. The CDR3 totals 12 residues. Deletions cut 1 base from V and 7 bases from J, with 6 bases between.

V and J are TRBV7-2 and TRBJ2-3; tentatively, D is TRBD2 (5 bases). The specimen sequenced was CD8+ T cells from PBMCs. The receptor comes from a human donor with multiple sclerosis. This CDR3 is CASSLGEYTQYF. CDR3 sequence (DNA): TGTGCCAGCAGCTTAGGGGAGTATACGCAGTATTTT.